What follows are 18 T cell receptor beta chains derived from one specimen sequenced in a study of blood T cell repertoires in COVID-19. Profiling relied on immunoSEQ multiplex PCR, and the TCRdb table lists in-frame clones only, not all of them. The sample yields roughly 480,000 clones, 85% to 90% seen once. Sequenced: peripheral blood. Receptor source: a young man with COVID-19, enrolled during active disease.

This clone showed up just once. The chain has TRBV7-2 and TRBJ1-1, with D unclear. There are 15 residues in the CDR3. Germline lookup yields CDR1 SGHTA and CDR2 FQGNSA. Trimming pared 2 bases from V and 0 bases from J, leaving 10 bases between. The CDR3 nucleotides are TGTGCCAGCAGCTTAACTGCTACCCTGAACACTGAAGCTTTCTTT. Protein sequence: CASSLTATLNTEAFF.

This clone came up once. CDR3 nucleotides: TGTGCCAGCTCACCTCGCGGGGGGGTTGTTTACAATGAGCAGTTCTTC. This gives the protein CASSPRGGVVYNEQFF. The J gene is TRBJ2-1, the V gene TRBV18, with 9 bases that match TRBD2. The CDR3 runs to 16 residues. CDR1 KGHSH and CDR2 LQKENI come from the germline V gene. The V gene end was trimmed by 3 bases and the J gene end by 4 bases; junction bases not matched to a gene: 7.

The rearrangement joins TRBV7-9 to TRBJ1-1; D may be TRBD1 (5 bases). The germline V and J ends were trimmed by 5 bases and 0 bases, with 16 bases remaining between them. This CDR3 comprises 16 residues. CDR1 is SEHNR and CDR2 is FQNEAQ in the germline V gene (reference sequence). The CDR3 coding sequence is TGTGCCAGCAGCGGCACAGGTCTCTCCATGAACACTGAAGCTTTCTTT. Translation: CASSGTGLSMNTEAFF.

CDR3 DNA sequence: TGTGCCAGCAGGCAAGGGGACAGGGCCACAGATACGCAGTATTTT. It encodes CASRQGDRATDTQYF. This chain links TRBV9 with TRBJ2-3; TRBD1 matches 9 bases. The germline V gene has CDR1 SGDLS and CDR2 YYNGEE. The CDR3 is 15 amino acids. With 5 bases clipped from V and 2 bases from J, the junction kept 6 bases outside the gene matches. Variable domain in full (rest from reference TRBV9 and TRBJ2-3): DSGVTQTPKHLITATGQRVTLRCSPRSGDLSVYWYQQSLDQGLQFLIQYYNGEERAKGNILERFSAQQFPDLHSELNLSSLELGDSALYFCASRQGDRATDTQYFGPGTRLTVL.

The CDR3 region has the DNA TGTGCCAGCAGTTTATCTTCTGCGGGGGCGCTTAACTATGGCTACACCTTC. Its protein product is CASSLSSAGALNYGYTF. This sequence joins TRBV27 and TRBJ1-2; tentatively, D is TRBD1 (6 bases). CDR1 and CDR2 (germline): MNHEY, SMNVEV (reference sequence). V lost 0 bases, J lost 1 base, and 15 bases lay in between. This CDR3 spans 17 amino acids.

This chain joins TRBV28 and TRBJ1-4, with TRBD1 identical over 7 bases. CDR1 is MDHEN and CDR2 is SYDVKM in the germline V gene. The CDR3 loop spans 14 amino acids. Germline trimming cut 5 bases from V and 10 bases from J; bases unmatched to any gene: 10. CDR3 sequence (DNA): TGTGCCAGCAGTGCGACAGGGAAGCTCGGAAAACTGTTTTTT. Residues: CASSATGKLGKLFF.

As DNA, the CDR3 is TGCGCCAGCAGCTTGAGCGCAGATACGCAGTATTTT. Its protein is CASSLSADTQYF. The chain employs TRBV5-1 and TRBJ2-3; no clear D gene. Trimming shortened V by 1 base and J by 4 bases, and 4 bases separated the two germline ends. Germline V CDR1 and CDR2: SGHRS, YFSETQ. This CDR3 spans 12 amino acids.

This clone was found a few times. CDR3 region: CAISRGINTEAFF. The CDR3 coding sequence is TGTGCCATCTCGCGCGGCATTAACACTGAAGCTTTCTTT. This chain joins TRBV10-3 and TRBJ1-1; D call uncertain. Germline V CDR1 and CDR2: ENHRY, SYGVKD. The length of the CDR3 is 13 residues. The V and J ends lost 8 bases and 2 bases respectively, with 12 bases between them.

The rearrangement joins TRBV6-5 to TRBJ2-7; TRBD1 is a possible D gene (7 bases). This CDR3 comprises 15 residues. Germline lookup yields CDR1 MNHEY and CDR2 SVGAGI. V was cut by 0 bases and J by 1 base, with 10 bases left in between. The CDR3 DNA follows: TGTGCCAGCAGTTACTCGGCAGGGGGGTCCTACGAGCAGTACTTC. It encodes CASSYSAGGSYEQYF.

The rearrangement uses TRBV5-1 and TRBJ2-5, with D hard to call. The germline V gene encodes CDR1 SGHRS and CDR2 YFSETQ. V shed 2 bases and J shed 0 bases, with 5 bases lying between them. The CDR3 runs to 13 residues. In DNA form, the CDR3 reads TGCGCCAGCAGCTTCAGGTACCAAGAGACCCAGTACTTC. Translated, it gives CASSFRYQETQYF.

The chain links TRBV7-9 to TRBJ1-2, with D possibly TRBD1 on 5 matching bases. Germline values: CDR1 SEHNR, CDR2 FQNEAQ (reference sequence). The CDR3 consists of 14 residues. V was pared by 5 bases and J by 1 base, with 11 bases between. The CDR3 loop reads CASSTGRDNYGYTF. The CDR3 DNA sequence: TGTGCCAGCAGCACCGGCAGGGATAACTATGGCTACACCTTC.

V usage is TRBV5-6 and J usage is TRBJ2-2; D remains unclear. Germline V CDR1 and CDR2: SGHDT, YYEEEE. The CDR3 sequence is 14 residues long. The germline V and J ends were trimmed by 0 bases and 8 bases, with 11 bases remaining between them. The CDR3 DNA reads as TGTGCCAGCAGCTTGGGGTCAGCCGGGGGGGAGCTGTTTTTT. Translation: CASSLGSAGGELFF.

In its sample, this clone was seen once. V gene TRBV2 combines with J gene TRBJ1-2; the match to TRBD1 covers 8 bases. In germline, CDR1 is SNHLY, CDR2 FYNNEI. J was trimmed by 8 bases and V by 2 bases; bases with no gene match: 4. CDR3 length: 13 residues. The CDR3 spells CASSEQGALGYTF. For the CDR3, the DNA is TGTGCCAGCAGTGAACAGGGGGCTCTAGGCTACACCTTC.

The chain uses TRBV2 and TRBJ2-7; D is perhaps TRBD1 (5 bases). Germline CDR1 reads SNHLY; CDR2 reads FYNNEI. The CDR3 contains 14 residues. V was trimmed by 4 bases and J by 5 bases, leaving 15 bases between them. The CDR3 is CASSGAGFLNEQYF. The CDR3 nucleotides read TGTGCCAGCAGTGGGGCAGGGTTCCTGAACGAGCAGTACTTC. The complete variable domain, with remaining parts taken from reference TRBV2 and TRBJ2-7, reads EPEVTQTPSHQVTQMGQEVILRCVPISNHLYFYWYRQILGQKVEFLVSFYNNEISEKSEIFDDQFSVERPDGSNFTLKIRSTKLEDSAMYFCASSGAGFLNEQYFGPGTRLTVT.

The gene calls are TRBV7-8 and TRBJ2-6; D unresolved. CDR1 and CDR2 from the germline V gene are SGHVS and FQNEAQ. V was trimmed by 5 bases and J by 5 bases, leaving 10 bases between them. The CDR3 length is 14 residues. The CDR3, as DNA: TGTGCCAGCAGCGCAGATACATGGGCCAACGTCCTGACTTTC. This encodes CASSADTWANVLTF.

The gene calls are TRBV5-4 and TRBJ2-3; D is undetermined. V lost 0 bases and J lost 5, with 7 bases in between. CDR1 and CDR2 (germline): SGHNT, YYREEE (reference sequence). There are 13 residues in the CDR3. CDR3: CASSLGPGDTQYF. The CDR3 bases are TGTGCCAGCAGCTTGGGCCCAGGAGATACGCAGTATTTT.

This chain links TRBV2 with TRBJ2-7, with TRBD2 identical over 8 bases. After removal of 2 bases from V and 3 bases from J, the junction contained 6 bases not matched to a gene. This CDR3 has 15 residues. Germline V CDR1 and CDR2: SNHLY, FYNNEI. The DNA for the CDR3 is TGTGCCAGCAGTGAAAGAAGCGGGGGTCTCTACGAGCAGTACTTC. It encodes CASSERSGGLYEQYF.

J is TRBJ2-7 and V is TRBV5-1; D gene uncertain. V was pared by 0 bases and J by 7 bases, with 8 bases between. Germline V gene sequence: CDR1 SGHRS, CDR2 YFSETQ. This CDR3 is built from 12 residues. CDR3 nucleotide sequence: TGCGCCAGCAGCTTGGTCGCCACTGAGCAGTACTTC. Translating gives CASSLVATEQYF.